The rows below give T cell receptor beta chains drawn from one sample of a study of blood T cell repertoires in COVID-19. Measured with immunoSEQ multiplex PCR; TCRdb has only the in-frame clones, and not every one. The profile covers roughly 260,000 clones, with 70% to 90% appearing a single time and approximately 2% taken by the ten largest. Sample: peripheral blood. The source is a woman aged 40 to 55 who had recovered from COVID-19. Each CDR3 is given with its conserved first and last residue. A D gene is named only where the DNA matches it firmly. Size is stated for part of the rows, as once, few or many counts, or as a class when the clone is expanded.

J gene	V gene	clone size	D gene	CDR3 protein	CDR3 DNA
TRBJ2-5	TRBV19	.	TRBD1	CASNPGGQVRAETQYF	TGTGCCAGTAATCCCGGTGGACAGGTGCGTGCAGAGACCCAGTACTTC
TRBJ2-3	TRBV28	.	TRBD2	CASSPGTSGASTDTQYF	TGTGCCAGCAGTCCCGGGACTAGCGGAGCTAGCACAGATACGCAGTATTTT
TRBJ2-1	TRBV5-1	.	.	CASSWMGESYNEQFF	TGCGCCAGCAGCTGGATGGGAGAATCCTACAATGAGCAGTTCTTC
TRBJ2-3	TRBV6-5	.	.	CASRTRRVSPDTQYF	TGTGCCAGCAGAACCCGTCGAGTCTCGCCAGATACGCAGTATTTT
TRBJ2-5	TRBV25-1	once	.	CASSEWGTQAETQYF	TGTGCCAGCAGTGAATGGGGCACTCAAGCGGAGACCCAGTACTTC
TRBJ2-7	TRBV19	.	.	CASSIMGGGHYEQYF	TGTGCCAGTAGTATTATGGGAGGGGGACACTACGAGCAGTACTTC
TRBJ1-2	TRBV7-2	.	.	CASSALYQRPGFGYTF	TGTGCCAGCAGCGCTCTTTACCAAAGACCGGGTTTTGGCTACACCTTC
TRBJ2-7	TRBV3-1/TRBV3-2	.	.	CASSQDKRFYEQYF	TGTGCCAGCAGCCAAGATAAACGGTTCTACGAGCAGTACTTC
TRBJ1-6	TRBV3-1/TRBV3-2	.	TRBD1	CASSNRDRYNSPLHF	TGTGCCAGCAGCAACCGGGACAGATATAATTCACCCCTCCACTTT
TRBJ1-5	TRBV30	.	TRBD1	CAWSGPGGGGNQPQHF	TGTGCCTGGAGTGGGCCGGGAGGGGGCGGCAATCAGCCCCAGCATTTT
TRBJ2-3	TRBV27	.	TRBD2	CASTLRPGLAGGQDTQYF	TGTGCCAGCACCTTAAGGCCGGGACTAGCGGGGGGGCAAGATACGCAGTATTTT
TRBJ1-5	TRBV2	.	TRBD1	CASTPGTGANQPQHF	TGTGCCAGCACACCCGGGACAGGGGCGAATCAGCCCCAGCATTTT
TRBJ2-5	TRBV28	.	TRBD2	CASSSTQLAGVWETQYF	TGTGCCAGCAGCTCCACTCAGTTAGCGGGAGTGTGGGAGACCCAGTACTTC
TRBJ1-5	TRBV10-3	.	.	CAISDPSYSGFQPQHF	TGTGCCATCAGTGACCCTAGTTACTCGGGTTTTCAGCCCCAGCATTTT
TRBJ2-7	TRBV9	.	TRBD2	CASSARSGGPYEQYF	TGTGCCAGCAGCGCGAGGAGCGGGGGTCCCTACGAGCAGTACTTC
TRBJ2-3	TRBV5-1	.	TRBD2	CASSAGGTDTQYF	TGCGCCAGCAGCGCGGGAGGCACAGATACGCAGTATTTT
TRBJ1-6	TRBV2	.	.	CASTGRRDSPLHF	TGTGCCAGCACTGGGAGGCGGGATTCACCCCTCCACTTT
TRBJ2-3	TRBV10-3	.	TRBD1	CATREGGATDTQYF	TGTGCCACCCGGGAAGGGGGCGCGACAGATACGCAGTATTTT
TRBJ2-3	TRBV24-1	.	TRBD2	CATSDYPSGGTDTQYF	TGTGCCACCAGTGATTATCCTAGCGGGGGCACAGATACGCAGTATTTT
TRBJ2-7	TRBV29-1	.	TRBD1	CSVEDDRASEQYF	TGCAGCGTTGAAGACGACAGGGCGAGCGAGCAGTACTTC
TRBJ1-2	TRBV2	.	TRBD1	CASSPTRSTGGYGYTF	TGTGCCAGCAGTCCCACCCGGTCGACAGGGGGATATGGCTACACCTTC
TRBJ1-1	TRBV28	few	TRBD1	CATWTGGNTEAFF	TGTGCCACGTGGACAGGGGGTAACACTGAAGCTTTCTTT
TRBJ2-2	TRBV7-2	.	TRBD2	CASSFRLAGYTGELFF	TGTGCCAGCAGCTTCCGACTAGCGGGGTACACCGGGGAGCTGTTTTTT
TRBJ1-2	TRBV7-3	.	TRBD1	CASSPTGTEKGYTF	TGTGCCAGCAGCCCGACCGGGACAGAAAAGGGCTACACCTTC
TRBJ1-2	TRBV2	.	.	CASTGGGYTF	TGTGCCAGCACGGGGGGTGGCTACACCTTC
TRBJ1-2	TRBV10-3	few	TRBD1	CAIRQGLSYGYTF	TGTGCCATCAGACAGGGGTTGAGCTATGGCTACACCTTC
TRBJ1-4	TRBV5-1	.	TRBD1	CASRSGGRNEKLFF	TGCGCCAGCAGATCAGGGGGCAGAAATGAAAAACTGTTTTTT
TRBJ1-6	TRBV5-1	.	.	CASSLEGRGSPLHF	TGCGCCAGCAGCTTGGAAGGCCGGGGTTCACCCCTCCACTTT
TRBJ1-3	TRBV4-3	.	TRBD1	CASSDRGTAGGNTIYF	TGCGCCAGCAGTGACAGGGGGACAGCGGGTGGAAACACCATATATTTT